The 3 T cell receptor beta chains in this list originate from one sample, sequenced in a study of cytomegalovirus exposure and HLA in healthy donors. Vbeta (60) and Jbeta (13) primers were used in the PCR. Some clones are missing from TCRdb's copy, which holds only in-frame ones; the method was immunoSEQ multiplex PCR. Among 150,000 to 180,000 clones listed, more than 70% were seen once. Sequenced material: PBMCs. The origin of the receptors is a woman between 40 and 55 years old in good health and CMV-seropositive.

The chain couples TRBV27 to TRBJ2-1; the match to TRBD2 covers 8 bases. This CDR3 is 15 amino acids long. From germline, CDR1 is MNHEY and CDR2 SMNVEV (reference sequence). J gave up 4 bases and V 0 bases, and 2 bases lay outside the gene matches. Here the CDR3 reads CASSLSREGYNEQFF. CDR3 DNA sequence: TGTGCCAGCAGTTTATCACGGGAGGGTTACAATGAGCAGTTCTTC.

The chain employs TRBV2 and TRBJ2-5; the match to TRBD2 covers 8 bases. The CDR3 consists of 18 residues. Germline assignment: CDR1 SNHLY and CDR2 FYNNEI. J lost 6 bases, V lost 5 bases, and 20 bases had no gene match. CDR3 amino acids: CASSRRRGGLGVFQTQYF. The CDR3 bases are TGTGCCAGCAGTAGACGTCGGGGGGGCTTGGGGGTGTTCCAGACCCAGTACTTC.

The chain couples TRBV23-1 to TRBJ2-5; 10 positions match TRBD2. TRBV23-1 is reported as an ORF; its role is uncertain. V lost 6 bases, J lost 5 bases, and 18 bases stayed unmatched. The CDR3 consists of 18 residues. CDR3 in DNA: TGCGCCAGCAGACTGCCAGGGGAGCGGGAGGGCCAGCGGGAGACCCAGTACTTC. Protein product: CASRLPGEREGQRETQYF.